This T cell receptor beta chain is from a study of blood T cell repertoires in COVID-19. The overall study: Samples came from the United States, Italy and Spain, spanning acute and convalescent COVID-19. Sources were T cells, B-cell-depleted T cells, or PBMCs; the material itself was cDNA or gDNA.

Original analysis: Reference gene primer amplification yielded estimated nucleated cell counts. Libraries were prepared by immunoSEQ multiplex PCR; TCRdb keeps only in-frame clonotypes and omits some of them. That table gives V, J and clone size, and the DNA gave D and trimming. The table lists approximately 9,600 clones, 80% to 90% of them singletons. The length of the CDR3 is 15 residues. The ends were cut back, 5 bases at V and 2 bases at J, with 15 bases in the middle. CDR1 is SGHNT, CDR2 YYREEE, per germline (reference sequence). The V and J genes are TRBV5-4 and TRBJ2-3; D is ambiguous. The receptor's source is a human donor in a cohort sampled during active COVID-19. Material: peripheral blood. CDR3 sequence: CASSPQFPFTDTQYF. For the CDR3, the DNA is TGTGCCAGCAGTCCCCAGTTTCCTTTCACAGATACGCAGTATTTT. Together with reference TRBV5-4 and TRBJ2-3, the CDR3 gives the full variable domain: ETGVTQSPTHLIKTRGQQVTLRCSSQSGHNTVSWYQQALGQGPQFIFQYYREEENGRGNFPPRFSGLQFPNYSSELNVNALELDDSALYLCASSPQFPFTDTQYFGPGTRLTVL.